This note documents a single T cell receptor beta chain sequence. The data belong to a study of blood T cell repertoires in COVID-19. Per the germline V gene, CDR1 is MNHEY and CDR2 is SMNVEV (reference sequence). The trim removed 5 bases at V and 7 bases at J, leaving 11 bases unmatched. The length of the CDR3 is 16 residues. Profiling relied on immunoSEQ multiplex PCR, and the TCRdb table lists in-frame clones only, not all of them. This table holds tens of thousands of clones, 88% found once. The receptor was derived from a human donor in a cohort sampled during active COVID-19. Source material: peripheral blood. The chain recombines TRBV27 with TRBJ1-6; 7 bases are a match to TRBD1. For the CDR3, the DNA is TGTGCCAGCAGTCCGCTCCGACAGGGCCCCAATTCACCCCTCCACTTT. This encodes CASSPLRQGPNSPLHF.